This T cell receptor beta chain was identified during a study of Graves' ophthalmopathy and Graves' hyperthyroidism. Whole-study context: Samples of peripheral blood were obtained at initial diagnosis, prior to treatment of any kind.

Having ophthalmopathy, the donors showed moderate-to-severe activity, CAS ≥3 and NOSPECS ≥4, with disease lasting under 3 months. RNA transcripts were the template, and TCR beta CDR3 regions were amplified from them. The first-round RT-PCR employed HTBI primers together with the Qiagen OneStep RT-PCR kit. A multiplex PCR was then performed as the second round. MiXCR was run by TCRdb on the multiplex PCR reads, yielding one entry per CDR3 protein. The sample contains almost 750,000 distinct CDR3 sequences, 40% of which appear only once. Overall study findings and caveats: Using 13 signatures, a model distinguished ophthalmopathy from stable hyperthyroidism, reaching just under 90% sensitivity and 80% to 83% specificity. Among expanded thyroid clonotypes above 0.001 frequency, most also occurred in blood.

In regard to this clonotype: Its antigen is still unknown.

After removal of 3 bases from V and 3 bases from J, the junction contained 6 bases not matched to a gene. Per germline, CDR1 MGHDK and CDR2 SYGVNS. The CDR3 is made up of 15 amino acids. Source material: peripheral blood. V is TRBV25-1 and J is TRBJ2-5; 8 nucleotides agree with TRBD2. This TCR came from an adult man with Graves' ophthalmopathy. The CDR3 sequence is CASSDSVGREETQYF. CDR3 DNA: TGTGCCAGCAGTGATAGTGTCGGGAGGGAAGAGACCCAGTACTTC.